This is a list of T cell receptor beta chains from one sample in a study of T cell repertoires in ileal Crohn's disease. Produced via immunoSEQ multiplex PCR; TCRdb's table is partial and in-frame only. This sample has a few thousand clones, with roughly four fifths found just once. Sample: ileal tissue. These receptors all stem from an adult with Crohn's disease. CDR3s include the opening cysteine and the closing phenylalanine or tryptophan. D genes are given only for firm matches. Where a row states a size, it is once, few, many or the class of an expanded clone; other rows omit it.

CASSLLVGGDNTGELFF	TGTGCCAGCAGCTTACTTGTAGGGGGCGATAACACCGGGGAGCTGTTTTTT	TRBD1	TRBV7-6	TRBJ2-2	few
CASSPEPDLSYGYTF	TGCGCCAGCAGCCCCGAGCCCGATCTTAGCTATGGCTACACCTTC	NA	TRBV4-1	TRBJ1-2	NA
CASSVTPSGTEAFF	TGTGCCAGTAGTGTTACACCATCGGGCACTGAAGCTTTCTTT	NA	TRBV19	TRBJ1-1	NA
CASSEQGGGNTIYF	TGTGCCAGCAGCGAACAGGGGGGAGGAAACACCATATATTTT	TRBD1	TRBV7-2	TRBJ1-3	few
CASRTGTGGWGYYGYTF	TGTGCCAGCAGAACAGGGACAGGGGGCTGGGGCTACTATGGCTACACCTTC	TRBD1	TRBV5-4	TRBJ1-2	NA
CAWSIRGGPGNTIYF	TGTGCCTGGAGCATAAGAGGGGGACCCGGAAACACCATATATTTT	NA	TRBV30	TRBJ1-3	NA
CASSPGLAGAVADTQYF	TGTGCCAGCAGCCCTGGACTAGCGGGAGCGGTTGCAGATACGCAGTATTTT	TRBD2	TRBV5-5	TRBJ2-3	NA
CAWRPRQGQGNEKLFF	TGTGCCTGGAGGCCGAGACAGGGACAGGGTAATGAAAAACTGTTTTTT	TRBD1	TRBV30	TRBJ1-4	NA
CASSYNPGGYTEAFF	TGTGCCAGCAGCTATAACCCCGGGGGTTACACTGAAGCTTTCTTT	NA	TRBV11-2	TRBJ1-1	NA
CASSPGQALGYGYTF	TGTGCCAGCAGCCCGGGACAGGCGCTAGGGTATGGCTACACCTTC	TRBD1	TRBV5-4	TRBJ1-2	NA
CASHGGGSPGNEQFF	TGTGCCAGCCATGGTGGCGGTAGCCCCGGCAATGAGCAGTTCTTC	NA	TRBV2	TRBJ2-1	once
CASSGRDSSGNTIYF	TGTGCCAGCAGCGGTCGGGACAGCTCTGGAAACACCATATATTTT	TRBD1	TRBV7-2	TRBJ1-3	NA
CASRASSQGNYGYTF	TGTGCCAGCAGAGCTTCCTCCCAGGGGAACTATGGCTACACCTTC	NA	TRBV6-5	TRBJ1-2	NA
CASSEKGRTDNEQFF	TGTGCCAGCAGTGAAAAGGGGAGGACTGACAATGAGCAGTTCTTC	NA	TRBV6-1	TRBJ2-1	NA
CAISESGQGAHGTQYF	TGTGCCATCAGTGAGTCGGGACAGGGTGCTCATGGGACGCAGTATTTT	TRBD1	TRBV10-3	TRBJ2-3	NA